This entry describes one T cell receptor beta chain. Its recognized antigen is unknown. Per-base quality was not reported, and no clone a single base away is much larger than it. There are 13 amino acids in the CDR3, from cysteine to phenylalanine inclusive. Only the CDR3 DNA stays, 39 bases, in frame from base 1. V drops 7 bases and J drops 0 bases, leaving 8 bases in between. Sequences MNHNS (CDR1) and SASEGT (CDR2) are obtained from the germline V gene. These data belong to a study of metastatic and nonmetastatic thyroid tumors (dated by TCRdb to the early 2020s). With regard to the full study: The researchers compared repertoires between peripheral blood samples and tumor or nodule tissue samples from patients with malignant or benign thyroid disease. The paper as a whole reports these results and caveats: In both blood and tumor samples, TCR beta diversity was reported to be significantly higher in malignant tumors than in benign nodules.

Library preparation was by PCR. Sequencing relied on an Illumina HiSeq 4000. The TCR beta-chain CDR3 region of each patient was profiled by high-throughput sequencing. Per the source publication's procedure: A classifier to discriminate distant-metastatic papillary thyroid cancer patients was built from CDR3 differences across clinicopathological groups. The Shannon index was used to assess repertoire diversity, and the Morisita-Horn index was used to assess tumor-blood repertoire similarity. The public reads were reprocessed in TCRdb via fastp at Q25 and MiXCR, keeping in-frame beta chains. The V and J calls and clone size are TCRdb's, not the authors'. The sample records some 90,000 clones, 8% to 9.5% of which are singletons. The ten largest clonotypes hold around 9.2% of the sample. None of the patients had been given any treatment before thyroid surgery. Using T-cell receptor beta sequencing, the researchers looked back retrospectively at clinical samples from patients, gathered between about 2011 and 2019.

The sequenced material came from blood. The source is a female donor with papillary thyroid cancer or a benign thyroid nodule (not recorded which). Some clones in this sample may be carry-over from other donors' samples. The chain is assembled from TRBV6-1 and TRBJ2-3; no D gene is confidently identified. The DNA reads TGTGCCAGCACTGTTGTTAGCACAGATACGCAGTATTTT. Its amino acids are CASTVVSTDTQYF.